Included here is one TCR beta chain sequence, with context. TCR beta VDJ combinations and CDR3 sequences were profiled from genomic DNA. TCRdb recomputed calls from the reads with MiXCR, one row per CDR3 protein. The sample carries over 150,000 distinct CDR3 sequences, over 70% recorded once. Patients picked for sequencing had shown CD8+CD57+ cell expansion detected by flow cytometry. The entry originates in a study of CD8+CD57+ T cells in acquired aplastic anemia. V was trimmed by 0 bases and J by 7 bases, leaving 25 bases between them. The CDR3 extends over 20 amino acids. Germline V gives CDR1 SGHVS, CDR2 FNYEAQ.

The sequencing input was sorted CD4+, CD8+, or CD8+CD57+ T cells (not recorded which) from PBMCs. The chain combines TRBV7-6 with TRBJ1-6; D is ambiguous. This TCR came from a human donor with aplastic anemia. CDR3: CASSLASADEGGRKNSPLHF. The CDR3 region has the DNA TGTGCCAGCAGCTTAGCGAGTGCCGATGAGGGAGGTCGTAAGAATTCACCCCTCCACTTT.